This is a list of T cell receptor beta chains from one sample in a study of T cells in Graves' hyperthyroidism and ophthalmopathy. TCRdb re-analysed the multiplex PCR reads in MiXCR, keeping a single row per CDR3 protein. The sample yields 200,000 to 300,000 distinct CDR3 sequences, approximately 23% seen once. Sequencing was carried out using blood. These receptors all come from a woman between 40 and 50 years old with Graves' ophthalmopathy. CDR3s include the opening cysteine and the closing phenylalanine or tryptophan. A D gene is named only where the DNA matches it firmly. Rows give clone size only sometimes, using once, few, many, or a class for an expanded clone.

V: TRBV14
J: TRBJ2-7
size: many
D: TRBD2
DNA: TGTGCCAGCAGCCTAGCGGGACTCGACGAGCAGTACTTC
CDR3: CASSLAGLDEQYF

V: TRBV28
J: TRBJ1-1
size: .
D: .
DNA: TGTGCCAGCAGTTTCATTATCACTGAAGCTTTCTTT
CDR3: CASSFIITEAFF

V: TRBV12-3/TRBV12-4
J: TRBJ2-7
size: .
D: TRBD2
DNA: TGTGCCAGCAGTCTGACTAGCGGGAGAAACGAGCAGTACTTC
CDR3: CASSLTSGRNEQYF

V: TRBV11-1
J: TRBJ2-2
size: .
D: .
DNA: TGTGCCAGCAGCGGCCAGGGAGCTGCGGCCCGGCGCGGGGAGCTGTTTTTT
CDR3: CASSGQGAAARRGELFF

V: TRBV4-1
J: TRBJ2-4
size: .
D: .
DNA: TGCGCCAGCAGCCAACCCCTGGAGGGAGTAGCCAAAAACATTCAGTACTTC
CDR3: CASSQPLEGVAKNIQYF

V: TRBV28
J: TRBJ2-3
size: many
D: TRBD2
DNA: TGTGCCAGCAGTTCCCGGACTAGCGGGAAGACAGATACGCAGTATTTT
CDR3: CASSSRTSGKTDTQYF

V: TRBV28
J: TRBJ1-2
size: .
D: .
DNA: TGTGCCAGCAGTGGCGTAAAAGCTAACTATGGCTACACCTTC
CDR3: CASSGVKANYGYTF

V: TRBV20-1
J: TRBJ1-5
size: many
D: .
DNA: TGCAGTGCTCTCTACGACGGGAGTCAGCCCCAGCATTTT
CDR3: CSALYDGSQPQHF

V: TRBV20-1
J: TRBJ1-5
size: many
D: .
DNA: TGCAGTGCCAGGACAGCCGCCTACAATCAGCCCCAGCATTTT
CDR3: CSARTAAYNQPQHF

V: TRBV6-5
J: TRBJ1-5
size: many
D: TRBD1
DNA: TGTGCCAGCAGCCCAGGGGGCAAGGGACCCCAGCATTTT
CDR3: CASSPGGKGPQHF

V: TRBV28
J: TRBJ2-7
size: many
D: .
DNA: TGTGCCAGCATGGCGGGGAGCTCCTACGAGCAGTACTTC
CDR3: CASMAGSSYEQYF

V: TRBV12-5
J: TRBJ2-3
size: many
D: .
DNA: TGTGCTAGTGCCCTGCAGGGGAGAACAGATACGCAGTATTTT
CDR3: CASALQGRTDTQYF

V: TRBV2
J: TRBJ1-1
size: many
D: .
DNA: TGTGCCAGCAGTGAAGGCCTCTTTGAAGCTTTCTTT
CDR3: CASSEGLFEAFF

V: TRBV28
J: TRBJ2-7
size: many
D: .
DNA: TGTGCCAGCGCTCGAAGGGCTCTGGTTGTAGAGCAGTACTTC
CDR3: CASARRALVVEQYF

V: TRBV11-2
J: TRBJ1-1
size: many
D: .
DNA: TGTGCCAGCAGCTTAGCACGGGGTGGGACTGAAGCTTTCTTT
CDR3: CASSLARGGTEAFF

V: TRBV3-1
J: TRBJ2-5
size: many
D: .
DNA: TGTGCCAGCAGCCAAACCCCGGGGCGGCAAGAGACCCAGTACTTC
CDR3: CASSQTPGRQETQYF

V: TRBV20-1
J: TRBJ2-7
size: many
D: .
DNA: TGCAGTGCCTGGGCCCGCGGAACCTACGAGCAGTACTTC
CDR3: CSAWARGTYEQYF

V: TRBV20-1
J: TRBJ1-6
size: many
D: .
DNA: TGCAGTGCTAGGGAGGACCCAGCCTATAATTCACCCCTCCACTTT
CDR3: CSAREDPAYNSPLHF

V: TRBV30
J: TRBJ2-4
size: few
D: TRBD2
DNA: TGTGCCTGGAGTGCCGGGAGGGCCACGTCCAAAAACATTCAGTACTTC
CDR3: CAWSAGRATSKNIQYF

V: TRBV24-1
J: TRBJ2-2
size: many
D: TRBD2
DNA: TGTGCCACCGGACTAGCGGGGAACACCGGGGAGCTGTTTTTT
CDR3: CATGLAGNTGELFF

V: TRBV28
J: TRBJ2-7
size: many
D: TRBD1
DNA: TGTGCCAGCAGATCTCCGGGACAGGGGGCGTGGTACGAGCAGTACTTC
CDR3: CASRSPGQGAWYEQYF

V: TRBV14
J: TRBJ1-1
size: many
D: TRBD1
DNA: TGTGCCAGCAGCCAAATTCCGGGACAGGGGGCTCGGTACACTGAAGCTTTCTTT
CDR3: CASSQIPGQGARYTEAFF

V: TRBV12-3/TRBV12-4
J: TRBJ2-5
size: .
D: .
DNA: TGTGCCAGCAGTTTCTCCCTGCACCAAGAGACCCAGTACTTC
CDR3: CASSFSLHQETQYF

V: TRBV4-2
J: TRBJ1-5
size: many
D: TRBD1
DNA: TGTGCCAGCAGCCAAGAGGAGACAGGGGGAAGCAATCAGCCCCAGCATTTT
CDR3: CASSQEETGGSNQPQHF

V: TRBV20-1
J: TRBJ1-5
size: many
D: .
DNA: TGCAGTGCTCTAGGAAGGGTTCATAGCAATCAGCCCCAGCATTTT
CDR3: CSALGRVHSNQPQHF

V: TRBV6-2/TRBV6-3
J: TRBJ2-5
size: once
D: .
DNA: TGTGCCAGCAGTACCAGACAAGAGACCCAGTACTTC
CDR3: CASSTRQETQYF

V: TRBV11-2
J: TRBJ2-7
size: .
D: .
DNA: TGTGCCAGCACCGGCGGCGGGGCCAGCTACGAGCAGTACTTC
CDR3: CASTGGGASYEQYF

V: TRBV28
J: TRBJ2-5
size: many
D: TRBD1
DNA: TGTGCCAGCAGTCCTCCACACAGGGGGCAAGAGACCCAGTACTTC
CDR3: CASSPPHRGQETQYF

V: TRBV28
J: TRBJ1-3
size: .
D: .
DNA: TGTGCCAGCAGTTACTCGTCACAGGGTTCTGGAAACACCATATATTTT
CDR3: CASSYSSQGSGNTIYF

V: TRBV28
J: TRBJ2-7
size: many
D: TRBD2
DNA: TGTGCCAGCAGTCCCCCTGAAGGGACTAGCGGATTTTACGAGCAGTACTTC
CDR3: CASSPPEGTSGFYEQYF

V: TRBV10-1
J: TRBJ2-5
size: many
D: .
DNA: TGCGCCAGCAGTGAGGATCGGTCGCCAGGGAGGCCCCAGTACTTC
CDR3: CASSEDRSPGRPQYF